These 11 T cell receptor beta chains originate from one sample sequenced in a study of T cell responses to AZD1222 COVID-19 vaccine. Data came from immunoSEQ multiplex PCR; TCRdb stores just in-frame clones and leaves some out. This sample has 100,000 to 150,000 clones, with roughly 89% found just once. This specimen consisted of peripheral blood, obtained on day 0 of AZD1222 vaccination. These TCRs come from an adult in good health.

The V and J genes are TRBV27 and TRBJ1-5, with no clear D. Germline-derived CDR1 and CDR2 are MNHEY and SMNVEV (reference sequence). CDR3 length equals 14 residues. V was shortened by 5 bases and J by 4 bases, with 12 bases between the two germline ends. CDR3 protein: CASSTGPGNQPQHF. The DNA of the CDR3 is TGTGCCAGCAGTACCGGGCCGGGGAATCAGCCCCAGCATTTT.

This clone was counted once. The CDR3: CASSVINEQFF. In DNA form, the CDR3 reads TGTGCCAGCAGCGTGATCAATGAGCAGTTCTTC. The chain employs TRBV3-1 (or the pseudogene TRBV3-2) and TRBJ2-1; D call uncertain. This CDR3 spans 11 amino acids. V was trimmed by 5 bases and J by 6 bases, leaving 5 bases between them. Germline V gives CDR1 LGHDT, CDR2 YNNKEL (reference sequence).

The J gene is TRBJ1-4, the V gene TRBV6-5; tentative D call: TRBD1 (5 bases). CDR1 MNHEY and CDR2 SVGAGI come from the germline V gene. CDR3 length: 11 residues. CDR3 bases: TGTGCGGGGGGATTCAATGAAAAACTGTTTTTT. Amino acid sequence: CAGGFNEKLFF.

The genes are TRBV12-5 and TRBJ2-3; 7 bases are shared with TRBD2. Germline V gene sequence: CDR1 LGHNT, CDR2 FRNRAP. The trim removed 4 bases at V and 0 bases at J, leaving 10 bases unmatched. This CDR3 has 17 residues. The CDR3 spells CASGWRPLAASTDTQYF. CDR3 nucleotide sequence: TGTGCTAGTGGTTGGCGGCCTCTAGCGGCTAGCACAGATACGCAGTATTTT.

The rearrangement links TRBV5-1 to TRBJ2-5; 8 nucleotides agree with TRBD2. The CDR3 is 15 amino acids. V shed 6 bases and J 1 base; nucleotides not matched to a gene: 8. The germline V gene has CDR1 SGHRS and CDR2 YFSETQ. For the CDR3, the DNA is TGCGCCAGCACCCGGAGCGGGGGACCCCAAGAGACCCAGTACTTC. It encodes CASTRSGGPQETQYF.

This chain uses TRBV5-4 with TRBJ1-4; D remains ambiguous. Deletions cut 1 base from V and 8 bases from J, with 18 bases between. Looked up from germline, CDR1 is SGHNT and CDR2 is YYREEE (reference sequence). There are 16 residues in the CDR3. The CDR3 sequence is CASSLSGLGRQEKLFF. In DNA, the CDR3 is TGTGCCAGCAGCTTGTCCGGACTTGGTCGTCAAGAAAAACTGTTTTTT.

V and J are TRBV6-5 and TRBJ2-5; 9 bases match TRBD2. This CDR3 has 15 residues. Germline V CDR1 and CDR2: MNHEY, SVGAGI. Trimming took 4 bases from V and 5 from J; bases not matched to a gene: 8. CDR3 DNA: TGTGCCAGCAGTTCGGGCGGGGGGGCCTTGGAGACCCAGTACTTC. This encodes CASSSGGGALETQYF.

This clone was detected only once. The genes are TRBV20-1 and TRBJ2-7; no definite D call. Trimming pared 3 bases from V and 1 base from J, leaving 7 bases between. Germline CDR1 is DFQATT and CDR2 is SNEGSKA (reference sequence). The CDR3 has 12 residues. CDR3 loop: CSASAVSYEQYF. CDR3 DNA sequence: TGCAGTGCTAGTGCTGTTTCCTACGAGCAGTACTTC.

The J gene is TRBJ2-1, the V gene TRBV11-3; 7 nucleotides line up with TRBD1. This CDR3 is built from 14 residues. Germline trimming cut 5 bases from V and 6 bases from J; bases unmatched to any gene: 7. Germline lookup yields CDR1 SGHNT and CDR2 YENEEA. CDR3: CASSHSRDSNEQFF. CDR3 in DNA: TGTGCCAGCAGCCACAGCCGGGACAGCAATGAGCAGTTCTTC.

This chain links TRBV12-3 or TRBV12-4 with TRBJ2-6; D not resolved. V dropped 2 bases and J dropped 4 bases, with 3 bases sitting between them. The CDR3 extends over 13 amino acids. The CDR3 DNA is TGTGCCAGCAGTTTATGGGGGGCCAACGTCCTGACTTTC. The encoded protein is CASSLWGANVLTF.

This clone was counted only a few times. The V and J genes are TRBV3-1 (or the pseudogene TRBV3-2) and TRBJ2-2; TRBD2 is a possible D gene (5 bases). Germline assignment: CDR1 LGHDT and CDR2 YNNKEL (reference sequence). The V gene lost 0 bases and the J gene lost 3 bases, with 11 bases spanning the gap. This CDR3 has 16 residues. The CDR3 nucleotides read TGTGCCAGCAGCCAAGATACGCGGGCCTACACCGGGGAGCTGTTTTTT. This gives the protein CASSQDTRAYTGELFF.